This T cell receptor beta chain was captured by sequencing in a study of graft-versus-host responses after intestinal transplantation. Investigators plated 200,000 CFSE-labeled responder cells together with 200,000 irradiated stimulator cells labeled with violet dye. By its share, this clone is medium-sized. Profiled with immunoSEQ multiplex PCR; TCRdb holds only in-frame clones, not every one. The sample holds 5,500 to 7,000 clones; around a third are singletons and the top ten take roughly 33%. Per germline, CDR1 SGHNT and CDR2 YYREEE (reference sequence). Trimming shortened V by 4 bases and J by 4 bases, and 9 bases separated the two germline ends. The CDR3 extends over 12 amino acids.

Sequences were derived from alloreactive CD8+ T cells from a mixed lymphocyte reaction culture, sampled before intestinal transplant. Regarding subset: CFSE-low proliferating T cells sorted from approximately 6-day pre-transplant mixed lymphocyte reaction (GvH or HvG direction). This sequence originates from a human patient who received an intestinal transplant. The chain links TRBV5-4 to TRBJ2-7; tentative D call: TRBD1 (5 bases). CDR3 in amino acids: CASSLRGYEQYF. The CDR3 nucleotides read TGTGCCAGCAGCCTTAGGGGTTACGAGCAGTACTTC. The whole variable domain, filled in from reference TRBV5-4 and TRBJ2-7, reads ETGVTQSPTHLIKTRGQQVTLRCSSQSGHNTVSWYQQALGQGPQFIFQYYREEENGRGNFPPRFSGLQFPNYSSELNVNALELDDSALYLCASSLRGYEQYFGPGTRLTVT.